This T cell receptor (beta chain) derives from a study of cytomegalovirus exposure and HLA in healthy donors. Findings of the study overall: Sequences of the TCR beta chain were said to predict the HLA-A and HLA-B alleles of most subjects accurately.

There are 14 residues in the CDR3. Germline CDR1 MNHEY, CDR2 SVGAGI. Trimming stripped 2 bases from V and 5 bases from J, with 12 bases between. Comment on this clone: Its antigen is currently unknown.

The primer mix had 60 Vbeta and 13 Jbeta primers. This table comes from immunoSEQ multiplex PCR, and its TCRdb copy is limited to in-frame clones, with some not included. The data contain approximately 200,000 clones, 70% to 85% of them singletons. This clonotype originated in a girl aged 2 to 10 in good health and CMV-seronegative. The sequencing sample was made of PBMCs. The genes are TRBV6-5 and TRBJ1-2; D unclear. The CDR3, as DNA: TGTGCCAGCAGTTACGGGCAGAACCTTTATGGCTACACCTTC. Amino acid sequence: CASSYGQNLYGYTF.